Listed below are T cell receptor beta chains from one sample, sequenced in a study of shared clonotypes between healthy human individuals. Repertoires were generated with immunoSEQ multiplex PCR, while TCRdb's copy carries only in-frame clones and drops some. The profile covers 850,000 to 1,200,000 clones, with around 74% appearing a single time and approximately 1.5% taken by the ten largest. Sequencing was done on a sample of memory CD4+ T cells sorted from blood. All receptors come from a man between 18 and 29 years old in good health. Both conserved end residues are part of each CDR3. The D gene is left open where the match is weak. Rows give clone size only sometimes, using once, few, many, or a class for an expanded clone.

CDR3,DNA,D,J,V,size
CASSQASTGANQPQHF,TGTGCCAGCAGTCAAGCATCTACAGGGGCCAATCAGCCCCAGCATTTT,TRBD1,TRBJ1-5,TRBV6-1,.
CASNGRGNEQYF,TGTGCCAGTAACGGGAGGGGTAACGAGCAGTACTTC,TRBD2,TRBJ2-7,TRBV6-1,.
CASSRRRETNTGELFF,TGCGCCAGCAGCCGCCGCAGAGAAACGAACACCGGGGAGCTGTTTTTT,.,TRBJ2-2,TRBV4-3,many
CASSLAPGLGEQYF,TGTGCCAGCAGCTTAGCTCCAGGGTTGGGCGAGCAGTACTTC,.,TRBJ2-7,TRBV11-2,.
CASAVGGQGGNTIYF,TGTGCCAGCGCGGTAGGGGGACAGGGCGGAAACACCATATATTTT,TRBD1,TRBJ1-3,TRBV25-1,.
CASSPPAGTFGEQFF,TGTGCCAGCTCACCTCCGGCAGGGACCTTTGGTGAGCAGTTCTTC,.,TRBJ2-1,TRBV18,.
CASSQAWAGANVLTF,TGTGCCAGCAGCCAAGCGTGGGCTGGGGCCAACGTCCTGACTTTC,.,TRBJ2-6,TRBV14,.
CAWSVKRGASYNEQFF,TGTGCCTGGAGTGTCAAGCGGGGGGCCTCTTACAATGAGCAGTTCTTC,TRBD2,TRBJ2-1,TRBV30,few
CASSTRTDTQYF,TGTGCCAGTAGTACTCGCACAGATACGCAGTATTTT,.,TRBJ2-3,TRBV19,.
CASSSTAPGYEKLFF,TGTGCCAGTAGTTCCACAGCACCGGGATATGAAAAACTGTTTTTT,.,TRBJ1-4,TRBV19,.
CAWSRAGTGSSTDTQYF,TGTGCCTGGAGTCGAGCCGGGACAGGTTCTAGCACAGATACGCAGTATTTT,TRBD1,TRBJ2-3,TRBV30,.
CASSWRGDTQYF,TGTGCCAGCAGCTGGCGGGGGGATACGCAGTATTTT,TRBD2,TRBJ2-3,TRBV11-3,.
CASKLSAETQYF,TGTGCCAGCAAGTTGTCCGCAGAGACCCAGTACTTC,.,TRBJ2-5,TRBV2,.
CASSSDPNYGYTF,TGTGCCAGTAGCTCGGACCCTAACTATGGCTACACCTTC,.,TRBJ1-2,TRBV19,.
CASSLAVAGTTNEQFF,TGTGCCAGCAGCTTAGCGGTAGCGGGGACGACGAATGAGCAGTTCTTC,TRBD2,TRBJ2-1,TRBV7-8,.
CAWISGNTGELFF,TGTGCCTGGATTAGTGGGAACACCGGGGAGCTGTTTTTT,.,TRBJ2-2,TRBV30,.
CSAERFDTEAFF,TGCAGCGCCGAACGGTTCGACACTGAAGCTTTCTTT,.,TRBJ1-1,TRBV29-1,.
CASSSTSLRETQYF,TGTGCCAGCAGCTCGACTAGTCTTAGAGAGACCCAGTACTTC,.,TRBJ2-5,TRBV5-4,many
CASSILASGLIYYEQYF,TGTGCCAGCAGCATCCTTGCGTCCGGACTGATATACTACGAGCAGTACTTC,.,TRBJ2-7,TRBV5-8,.
CASSPDPSGPDTQYF,TGTGCCAGCAGCCCCGACCCGTCGGGGCCAGATACGCAGTATTTT,.,TRBJ2-3,TRBV5-4,.
CASRTFLPNTEAFF,TGTGCCAGCAGGACGTTCTTACCGAACACTGAAGCTTTCTTT,.,TRBJ1-1,TRBV27,few
CASSWGTGASYEQYF,TGTGCCAGCAGCTGGGGGACAGGGGCCTCCTACGAGCAGTACTTC,TRBD1,TRBJ2-7,TRBV7-9,.
CASSLGYDTEAFF,TGTGCCAGCAGCTTGGGGTACGACACTGAAGCTTTCTTT,.,TRBJ1-1,TRBV5-8,.
CASSFAKAEAFF,TGTGCCAGCAGTTTTGCTAAGGCTGAAGCTTTCTTT,.,TRBJ1-1,TRBV28,.
CASSLEGEPYGYTF,TGTGCCAGCAGCTTAGAAGGGGAGCCTTATGGCTACACCTTC,.,TRBJ1-2,TRBV13,many
CASSYSYRVETQYF,TGTGCCAGCAGTTACTCGTACAGGGTGGAGACCCAGTACTTC,.,TRBJ2-5,TRBV6-6,.
CASSYRDRGGYEQYF,TGTGCCAGCAGTTATCGGGACAGGGGAGGGTACGAGCAGTACTTC,TRBD1,TRBJ2-7,TRBV6-5,.
CASSESGELFF,TGTGCCAGCAGTGAAAGCGGGGAGCTGTTTTTT,.,TRBJ2-2,TRBV6-1,.
CASSRTGHYTGELFF,TGTGCCAGCAGCAGGACAGGCCATTACACCGGGGAGCTGTTTTTT,.,TRBJ2-2,TRBV21-1,.
CASSYSKGRSGNTIYF,TGTGCCAGCAGTTACTCGAAGGGCCGATCTGGAAACACCATATATTTT,.,TRBJ1-3,TRBV6-5,.
CASSIRSEQFF,TGTGCCAGTAGTATTCGCAGTGAGCAGTTCTTC,.,TRBJ2-1,TRBV19,.
CAISEVGGSFRRSDNNEQFF,TGTGCCATCAGTGAGGTCGGGGGGTCGTTCCGACGGAGCGATAACAATGAGCAGTTCTTC,TRBD2,TRBJ2-1,TRBV10-3,once
CASSPSGRHYEQYF,TGTGCCAGCAGCCCCAGCGGGAGGCACTACGAGCAGTACTTC,TRBD2,TRBJ2-7,TRBV7-6,.
CASSPRTSGIYEQYF,TGTGCCAGCAGCCCGCGGACTAGCGGGATATACGAGCAGTACTTC,TRBD2,TRBJ2-7,TRBV11-2,.
CASRSIGRNQPQHF,TGTGCAAGTCGCTCCATAGGTCGAAATCAGCCCCAGCATTTT,.,TRBJ1-5,TRBV12-2,.
CASSPGLAGDYEQYF,TGTGCCAGCAGCCCCGGACTAGCGGGAGACTACGAGCAGTACTTC,TRBD2,TRBJ2-7,TRBV7-2,.
CASSSGFSTDTQYF,TGCGCCAGCAGTTCGGGCTTCAGCACAGATACGCAGTATTTT,.,TRBJ2-3,TRBV5-1,few
CASSLDRRQGSYEQYF,TGTGCCAGCAGCTTAGACAGACGACAGGGATCCTACGAGCAGTACTTC,TRBD1,TRBJ2-7,TRBV7-2,.
CASSTTASYGYTF,TGTGCCAGCAGTACGACAGCCAGCTATGGCTACACCTTC,.,TRBJ1-2,TRBV6-5,.
CAIRGGYEQYF,TGTGCCATCCGCGGGGGCTACGAGCAGTACTTC,TRBD2,TRBJ2-7,TRBV10-3,.
CASSKYGSAGANVLTF,TGTGCCAGCAGCAAATACGGGAGCGCTGGGGCCAACGTCCTGACTTTC,.,TRBJ2-6,TRBV21-1,.
CASRARLATTGELFF,TGTGCCAGCAGGGCGAGACTAGCGACAACCGGGGAGCTGTTTTTT,TRBD2,TRBJ2-2,TRBV6-5,few
CASRDGRPLVNEKLFF,TGTGCCAGCAGGGACGGTAGGCCGCTGGTGAATGAAAAACTGTTTTTT,.,TRBJ1-4,TRBV28,.
CASEPPVIAKNIQYF,TGTGCCAGCGAACCCCCGGTTATAGCCAAAAACATTCAGTACTTC,.,TRBJ2-4,TRBV2,.
CASSSGDFDEQYF,TGTGCCAGCTCATCCGGGGACTTTGACGAGCAGTACTTC,.,TRBJ2-7,TRBV18,few
CASSLQGQGQGTQYF,TGCGCCAGCAGCTTGCAGGGACAGGGACAGGGTACGCAGTATTTT,TRBD1,TRBJ2-3,TRBV5-1,.
CASSPIAGVGPDTQYF,TGTGCCAGCTCACCAATAGCGGGGGTGGGCCCAGATACGCAGTATTTT,TRBD2,TRBJ2-3,TRBV18,.
CSGGVSYGYTF,TGCAGTGGGGGAGTAAGCTATGGCTACACCTTC,.,TRBJ1-2,TRBV20-1,.
CASSSSDRGGYGYTF,TGTGCCAGCAGCTCCTCCGACAGGGGCGGCTATGGCTACACCTTC,TRBD1,TRBJ1-2,TRBV11-2,few
CASRDIYGYTF,TGTGCCAGCAGGGACATTTATGGCTACACCTTC,.,TRBJ1-2,TRBV25-1,.
CAIDRGLISGELFF,TGTGCAATCGACAGGGGTCTTATATCCGGGGAGCTGTTTTTT,TRBD1,TRBJ2-2,TRBV6-1,.
CASTRTSGGTYEQYF,TGTGCCAGCACCAGAACTAGCGGGGGCACCTACGAGCAGTACTTC,TRBD2,TRBJ2-7,TRBV6-5,.
CASSSGAHYGYTF,TGTGCCAGCAGTTCTGGGGCTCACTATGGCTACACCTTC,.,TRBJ1-2,TRBV28,.
CASSNLPGLAGADTQYF,TGTGCCAGTAGTAACCTTCCGGGACTAGCGGGTGCAGATACGCAGTATTTT,TRBD2,TRBJ2-3,TRBV19,once
CASSQTTGLASTDTQYF,TGTGCCAGCTCACAGACCACGGGACTAGCTAGCACAGATACGCAGTATTTT,TRBD2,TRBJ2-3,TRBV18,.
CASGQGATGELFF,TGTGCCAGCGGTCAGGGGGCAACCGGGGAGCTGTTTTTT,TRBD1,TRBJ2-2,TRBV6-1,few
CASSPPNGLAGVPFCEQYF,TGTGCCAGCTCACCACCGAACGGACTAGCGGGAGTTCCCTTTTGCGAGCAGTACTTC,TRBD2,TRBJ2-7,TRBV18,.
CASKGGSRGNYEQYF,TGCGCCAGCAAAGGAGGTAGTAGAGGGAACTACGAGCAGTACTTC,.,TRBJ2-7,TRBV4-1,.
CASSPPNLPTRQYF,TGTGCCAGCTCACCACCAAACCTACCTACGCGGCAGTACTTC,.,TRBJ2-7,TRBV18,.
CATSRDGTGPSGNEQFF,TGTGCCACCAGCAGAGATGGCACGGGACCCTCCGGGAATGAGCAGTTCTTC,.,TRBJ2-1,TRBV15,.